These 17 T cell receptor beta chains share one sample of origin, sequenced in a study of beta chain features in type 1 diabetes. Findings and caveats of the study: Type 1 diabetes patients showed a moderate but significant shortening of TCRB CDR3s in all four CD4+ subsets.

These receptors' antigens are unknown. As every portion of the isolated RNA was reverse transcribed, the sequencing read expressed TCRB transcripts. Data came from immunoSEQ multiplex PCR; TCRdb stores just in-frame clones and leaves some out. Altogether about 650,000 clones are present, roughly 12% being singletons, with the ten largest covering around 0.12%. The specimen was naive CD4+ T cells from blood. The receptor source for this set is a man between 25 and 39 years old with type 1 diabetes.

This clone was picked up a small number of times. The V gene is TRBV28, the J gene TRBJ2-1; D unclear. Germline CDR1 MDHEN, CDR2 SYDVKM. This CDR3 is 12 amino acids long. Trimming cost V 4 bases and J 2 bases, with 3 bases left between them. CDR3 DNA sequence: TGTGCCAGCAGTTCCCCCTACAATGAGCAGTTCTTC. Residues: CASSSPYNEQFF.

This clone appeared a few times. Other DNA sequences in this specimen translate into the identical CDR3. CDR3 sequence (DNA): TGCAGCGTTGGGACAGAATACAGCAATCAGCCCCAGCATTTT. This gives the protein CSVGTEYSNQPQHF. The genes are TRBV29-1 and TRBJ1-5, with D possibly being TRBD1 (6 bases). The CDR3 covers 14 residues. Deletions cut 4 bases from V and 1 base from J, with 11 bases between. CDR1 and CDR2 from the germline V gene are SQVTM and ANQGSEA.

As to this clone: The sample carries other DNA sequences with the same CDR3. This chain connects TRBV7-2 to TRBJ2-3, with D possibly TRBD1 on 6 matching bases. Trimming left V 2 bases short and J 3 bases short, with 9 bases between. CDR3 length equals 14 residues. In germline, CDR1 is SGHTA, CDR2 FQGNSA. The CDR3 nucleotides are TGTGCCAGCAGCTTAAACAGGGCTACAGATACGCAGTATTTT. It specifies CASSLNRATDTQYF.

This chain uses TRBV30 with TRBJ2-3; 14 bases agree with TRBD2. Germline values: CDR1 GTSNPN, CDR2 SVGIG (reference sequence). V lost 4 bases and J lost 4; bases outside the gene matches: 13. This CDR3 has 18 residues. Here the CDR3 reads CAWKGLAGAPDPSDTQYF. The CDR3 coding sequence is TGTGCCTGGAAGGGACTAGCGGGGGCCCCCGACCCCTCAGATACGCAGTATTTT.

This clone was observed a handful of times. The chain couples TRBV29-1 to TRBJ1-2, with TRBD1 as a possible D gene (5 bases). This CDR3 has 12 amino acids. With 4 bases removed from V and 5 bases from J, the gap between germline ends came to 11 bases. Germline-derived CDR1 and CDR2 are SQVTM and ANQGSEA. CDR3 loop: CSVVPGPYGYTF. The CDR3 DNA reads as TGCAGCGTTGTACCAGGGCCTTATGGCTACACCTTC.

The chain recombines TRBV4-3 with TRBJ2-7; 7 bases align to TRBD2. Germline CDR1 is LGHNA and CDR2 is YSLEER. V gave up 0 bases and J gave up 6 bases; unmatched junction bases: 8. The CDR3 totals 15 residues. In nucleotides, the CDR3 is TGCGCCAGCAGCCAAGAACGGACTAGGTTTGGCGAGCAGTACTTC. This encodes CASSQERTRFGEQYF.

This clone was seen more than once but under ten times. The V gene is TRBV7-2, the J gene TRBJ2-3, with 7 bases lining up with TRBD2. The CDR3 sequence is 15 residues long. Unmatched junction bases numbered 8, after V lost 6 bases and J lost 2 bases. CDR1 is SGHTA and CDR2 is FQGNSA in the germline V gene. CDR3 amino acids: CASRYPGLPTDTQYF. For the CDR3, the DNA is TGTGCCAGCAGATACCCGGGACTACCCACAGATACGCAGTATTTT. Looking up the rest from reference TRBV7-2 and TRBJ2-3 gives the full variable domain: GAGVSQSPSNKVTEKGKDVELRCDPISGHTALYWYRQSLGQGLEFLIYFQGNSAPDKSGLPSDRFSAERTGGSVSTLTIQRTQQEDSAVYLCASRYPGLPTDTQYFGPGTRLTVL.

This clone was counted between two and nine times. This chain uses TRBV19 with TRBJ2-3; possibly TRBD1 for D (5 bases). This CDR3 has 13 residues. Germline V lookup: CDR1 LNHDA, CDR2 SQIVND (reference sequence). The ends were cut back, 5 bases at V and 3 bases at J, with 9 bases in the middle. The CDR3 reads CASSQGLTDTQYF. CDR3 coding DNA: TGTGCCAGTAGTCAGGGCCTGACAGATACGCAGTATTTT.

In this sample, this clone turned up a few times. CDR3 region: CASSSLGGYTF. The CDR3 DNA reads as TGTGCCAGCAGTAGTTTAGGTGGCTACACCTTC. The rearrangement joins TRBV25-1 to TRBJ1-2; D unresolved. The V gene's germline CDR1 is MGHDK and CDR2 SYGVNS. V lost 5 bases, J lost 7 bases, and 8 bases lay in between. This CDR3 has 11 amino acids.

This clone was detected a few times. The chain carries TRBV2 and TRBJ2-3, with D perhaps TRBD2 (5 bases). CDR1 is SNHLY and CDR2 is FYNNEI in the germline V gene. This CDR3 has 13 amino acids. Trimming took off 8 bases at V and 3 bases at J, with 12 bases between the two ends. CDR3 in DNA: TGTGCCAGCTCCCGGGGTATTACAGATACGCAGTATTTT. Translated: CASSRGITDTQYF.

Only a few counts were recorded for this clone. The chain has TRBV29-1 and TRBJ2-5, with TRBD2 as a possible D gene (5 bases). This CDR3 contains 14 residues. Germline loops: CDR1 SQVTM, CDR2 ANQGSEA. V lost 4 bases, J lost 1 base, and 13 bases lay in between. The CDR3 coding sequence is TGCAGCGTTGGGGCCCGCCGGGGCCAAGAGACCCAGTACTTC. This sequence encodes CSVGARRGQETQYF.

The chain recombines TRBV4-2 with TRBJ2-5; 12 positions match TRBD2. The CDR3 totals 18 residues. J was trimmed by 5 bases and V by 4 bases; bases with no gene match: 14. CDR1 and CDR2 (germline): LGHNA, YNFKEQ. CDR3 protein: CASSPLPPSGGAMETQYF. The CDR3 bases are TGTGCCAGCAGCCCCCTACCTCCTAGCGGGGGGGCCATGGAGACCCAGTACTTC.

This clone appeared a few times. V is TRBV14 and J is TRBJ1-5; 10 positions match TRBD1. V lost 7 bases and J lost 0; bases outside the gene matches: 12. The CDR3 runs 18 residues. Germline CDR1 is SGHDN and CDR2 is FVKESK. As DNA, the CDR3 is TGTGCCAGCAACCGGAGAACCGGGACAGGGGTTAGCAATCAGCCCCAGCATTTT. Translated: CASNRRTGTGVSNQPQHF. The full variable domain, with the rest looked up from reference TRBV14 and TRBJ1-5, is EAGVTQFPSHSVIEKGQTVTLRCDPISGHDNLYWYRRVMGKEIKFLLHFVKESKQDESGMPNNRFLAERTGGTYSTLKVQPAELEDSGVYFCASNRRTGTGVSNQPQHFGDGTRLSIL.

This clone has a handful of counts. The chain is built from TRBV2 and TRBJ2-5; 7 bases are shared with TRBD1. CDR1 SNHLY and CDR2 FYNNEI come from the germline V gene. V trimming: 1 base; J trimming: 2 bases; junction bases outside the gene matches: 1. The CDR3 has 14 residues. For the CDR3, the DNA is TGTGCCAGCAGTGAAGGACAGGGTCAAGAGACCCAGTACTTC. It encodes CASSEGQGQETQYF.

This clone occurred a few times. The chain links TRBV30 to TRBJ2-7; 10 nucleotides line up with TRBD2. In germline, CDR1 is GTSNPN, CDR2 SVGIG (reference sequence). The V and J ends lost 5 bases and 1 base, in that order; junction bases with no gene match: 5. The CDR3 loop spans 14 amino acids. The CDR3 nucleotides are TGTGCCTGGTTTCGGACTAGCGGTTCCTACGAGCAGTACTTC. Its protein is CAWFRTSGSYEQYF.

The chain carries TRBV28 and TRBJ2-1, with 7 bases that match TRBD2. Unmatched junction bases numbered 14, after V lost 6 bases and J lost 3 bases. Germline values: CDR1 MDHEN, CDR2 SYDVKM. The CDR3 spans 17 residues. The CDR3 loop reads CASRGRGGILIYNEQFF. Here the CDR3 DNA reads TGTGCCAGCAGGGGGAGGGGAGGTATTTTAATCTACAATGAGCAGTTCTTC.

The CDR3 nucleotides are TGTGCCAGCAGCTTAGGGTCGGGGGCCGGTAATGAAAAACTGTTTTTT. This gives the protein CASSLGSGAGNEKLFF. V usage is TRBV7-2 and J usage is TRBJ1-4; D possibly corresponds to TRBD1 (6 bases). The CDR3 is made up of 16 amino acids. CDR1 is SGHTA and CDR2 is FQGNSA in the germline V gene. V was pared by 1 base and J by 4 bases, with 13 bases between.